The sequence of this T cell receptor (beta chain) was determined in a study of T cells after yellow fever vaccination. The CDR3 consists of 15 residues. The germline V gene has CDR1 MNHEY and CDR2 SVGEGT. V shed 5 bases and J 1 base; nucleotides not matched to a gene: 6. This clonotype was found many times. TCRdb ran MiXCR on the 5' RACE reads and lists one entry per CDR3 protein. In the table there are about 63,000 distinct CDR3 sequences, approximately 7.4% of which are singletons. The sequencing used CD8+ T cells sorted from PBMCs, collected 15 days after the yellow fever booster vaccination. The rearrangement uses TRBV6-2 or TRBV6-3 and TRBJ2-5; TRBD1 matches 8 bases. The source is a young man who received the YFV17D yellow fever vaccine. CDR3: CASSTGQGLQETQYF. CDR3 DNA: TGTGCCAGCAGTACCGGACAGGGACTCCAAGAGACCCAGTACTTC.